These 10 T cell receptor beta chains were sequenced from one sample in a study of response to subunit inactivated influenza vaccine. TCRdb re-derived calls from the RT-PCR reads in MiXCR, one entry per CDR3 protein. In the table there are more than 700,000 distinct CDR3 sequences, 20% to 25% of which are singletons. The sequencing here drew on PBMCs from blood, taken more than 4 days after vaccination. The receptors were sampled from a man between 45 and 60 years old who received an inactivated influenza vaccine.

The rearrangement uses TRBV11-2 and TRBJ1-2; TRBD1 matches 11 bases. V shed 0 bases and J 2 bases; nucleotides not matched to a gene: 5. Germline V gene lookup returns CDR1 SGHAT and CDR2 FQNNGV. CDR3 length equals 17 residues. The CDR3 spells CASSLDFWDRGNYGYTF. As DNA, the CDR3 is TGTGCCAGCAGCTTAGATTTCTGGGACAGGGGGAACTATGGCTACACCTTC.

The chain has TRBV10-3 and TRBJ2-2, with 7 bases lining up with TRBD1. Germline trimming cut 8 bases from V and 0 bases from J; bases unmatched to any gene: 12. The germline gives CDR1 ENHRY, CDR2 SYGVKD. The CDR3 length is 17 residues. CDR3: CAIQPGQSFTNTGELFF. The CDR3 coding sequence is TGTGCCATCCAGCCGGGACAGAGTTTTACGAACACCGGGGAGCTGTTTTTT.

The sample holds a few counts of this clonotype. This sequence joins TRBV5-1 and TRBJ2-7; 7 bases map to TRBD1. CDR3 length equals 15 residues. V was clipped by 4 bases and J by 4 bases; unmatched bases: 11. CDR1 SGHRS and CDR2 YFSETQ come from the germline V gene. CDR3 residues: CASSKGTAGPYEQYF. As DNA, the CDR3 is TGCGCCAGCAGCAAGGGGACAGCAGGGCCATACGAGCAGTACTTC.

This clonotype was observed a few times. The chain employs TRBV6-1 and TRBJ2-1, with TRBD2 matching over 12 bases. Germline loops: CDR1 MNHNS, CDR2 SASEGT. The V and J ends lost 6 bases and 0 bases, in that order; junction bases with no gene match: 6. The CDR3 runs 17 residues. In DNA form, the CDR3 reads TGTGCCAGCAGACAACTAGCGGGGGGAAGCTCCTACAATGAGCAGTTCTTC. Translating gives CASRQLAGGSSYNEQFF.

This clonotype was found a few times. The chain joins TRBV6-1 to TRBJ2-7; D ambiguous. The CDR3 contains 12 residues. The germline gives CDR1 MNHNS, CDR2 SASEGT. Trimming removed 4 bases at V and 3 bases at J, with 7 bases between. This chain's CDR3 is CASSVSDYEQYF. The CDR3 bases are TGTGCCAGCAGTGTATCAGACTACGAGCAGTACTTC.

This clonotype has more than one count but fewer than ten. This chain joins TRBV7-2 and TRBJ2-7; 12 nucleotides align to TRBD2. Per germline, CDR1 SGHTA and CDR2 FQGNSA. The CDR3 runs to 17 residues. The junction had 6 bases not matched to a gene; V was cut back by 2 bases and J by 1 base. CDR3 in amino acids: CASSLLPTSGGSYEQYF. The DNA for the CDR3 is TGTGCCAGCAGCTTACTACCGACTAGCGGGGGTTCCTACGAGCAGTACTTC.

The rearrangement links TRBV24-1 to TRBJ2-3, with D perhaps given as TRBD1 or TRBD2 (6 bases each). CDR1 KGHDR and CDR2 SFDVKD come from the germline V gene. The V end was cut by 3 bases, the J end by 0 bases, with 15 bases between. The CDR3 extends over 17 amino acids. The CDR3 nucleotides read TGTGCCACCAGTGATGCCCGGGGGCACTCTAGCACAGATACGCAGTATTTT. Its protein product is CATSDARGHSSTDTQYF.

The chain links TRBV7-6 to TRBJ2-1; 12 positions match TRBD2. This CDR3 contains 16 residues. Germline loops: CDR1 SGHVS, CDR2 FNYEAQ. The V and J ends lost 3 bases and 6 bases, in that order; junction bases with no gene match: 6. The DNA for the CDR3 is TGTGCCAGCAGCTTGCTGGGACTAGCGGGTCCCAATGAGCAGTTCTTC. As protein: CASSLLGLAGPNEQFF.

Only a few counts were recorded for this clonotype. This chain connects TRBV7-9 to TRBJ1-4; unclear D gene. Germline assignment: CDR1 SEHNR and CDR2 FQNEAQ (reference sequence). The CDR3 extends over 15 amino acids. V shed 5 bases and J shed 4 bases, with 14 bases lying between them. The DNA of the CDR3 is TGTGCCAGCAGCAACTCCGGAGTCCTTAATGAAAAACTGTTTTTT. It encodes CASSNSGVLNEKLFF.

Only a few counts were recorded for this clonotype. The CDR3 DNA reads TGTGCCAGCAGCGCGGCCGGGACGGTCGCCTACGAGCAGTACTTC. Amino acids: CASSAAGTVAYEQYF. This chain joins TRBV7-9 and TRBJ2-7, with D perhaps given as TRBD1 or TRBD2 (5 bases each). Germline V lookup: CDR1 SEHNR, CDR2 FQNEAQ (reference sequence). Trimming cost V 5 bases and J 2 bases, with 16 bases left between them. This CDR3 contains 15 residues.